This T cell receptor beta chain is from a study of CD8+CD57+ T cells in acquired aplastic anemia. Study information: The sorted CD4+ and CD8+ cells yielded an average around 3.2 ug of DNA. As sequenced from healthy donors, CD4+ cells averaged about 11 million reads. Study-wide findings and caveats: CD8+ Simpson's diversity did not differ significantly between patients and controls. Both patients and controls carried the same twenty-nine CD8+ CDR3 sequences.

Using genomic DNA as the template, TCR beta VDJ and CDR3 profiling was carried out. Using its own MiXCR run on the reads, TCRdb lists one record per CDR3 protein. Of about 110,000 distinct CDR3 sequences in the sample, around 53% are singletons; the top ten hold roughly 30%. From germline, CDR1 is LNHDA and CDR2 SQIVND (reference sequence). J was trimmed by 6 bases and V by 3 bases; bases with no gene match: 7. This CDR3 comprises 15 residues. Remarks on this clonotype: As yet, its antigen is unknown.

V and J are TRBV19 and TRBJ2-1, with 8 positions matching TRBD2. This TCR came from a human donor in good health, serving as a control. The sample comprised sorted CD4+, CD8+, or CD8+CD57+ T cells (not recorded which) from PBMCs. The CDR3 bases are TGTGCCAGTAGTATCTCTAGCGGGCGCTCCAATGAGCAGTTCTTC. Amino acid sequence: CASSISSGRSNEQFF.